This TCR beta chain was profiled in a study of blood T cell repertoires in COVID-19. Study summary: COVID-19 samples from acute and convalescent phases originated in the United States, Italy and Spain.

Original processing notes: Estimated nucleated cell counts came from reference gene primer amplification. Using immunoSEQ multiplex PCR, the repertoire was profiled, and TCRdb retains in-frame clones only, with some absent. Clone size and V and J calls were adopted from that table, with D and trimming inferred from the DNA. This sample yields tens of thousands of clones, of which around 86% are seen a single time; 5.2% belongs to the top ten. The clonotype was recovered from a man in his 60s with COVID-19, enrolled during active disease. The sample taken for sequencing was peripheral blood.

CDR3 region: CASSFRGSGNTIYF. CDR3 nucleotides: TGTGCCAGCAGTTTTAGGGGCTCTGGAAACACCATATATTTT. This sequence joins TRBV28 and TRBJ1-3; D might be TRBD1 (5 bases). Germline lookup yields CDR1 MDHEN and CDR2 SYDVKM. V gave up 3 bases and J gave up 0 bases, with 6 bases separating them. The CDR3 has 14 residues.